Given below is one TCR beta chain in context. This specimen belongs to a study of technical replicates of blood from a handful of donors. Trimming removed 5 bases at V and 4 bases at J, with 9 bases between. The CDR3 length is 13 residues. Per germline, CDR1 SGHRS and CDR2 YFSETQ. Sequencing used immunoSEQ multiplex PCR; TCRdb keeps in-frame clones, though not all of them. The sample lists 80,000 or so clones; 90% to 95% were seen once. What was sequenced was T cells isolated from PBMCs. The origin of this receptor is a human donor in good health. The chain recombines TRBV5-1 with TRBJ2-2; D ambiguous. The CDR3 DNA follows: TGCGCCAGCAGACAATACAGCACCGGGGAGCTGTTTTTT. Translating gives CASRQYSTGELFF.